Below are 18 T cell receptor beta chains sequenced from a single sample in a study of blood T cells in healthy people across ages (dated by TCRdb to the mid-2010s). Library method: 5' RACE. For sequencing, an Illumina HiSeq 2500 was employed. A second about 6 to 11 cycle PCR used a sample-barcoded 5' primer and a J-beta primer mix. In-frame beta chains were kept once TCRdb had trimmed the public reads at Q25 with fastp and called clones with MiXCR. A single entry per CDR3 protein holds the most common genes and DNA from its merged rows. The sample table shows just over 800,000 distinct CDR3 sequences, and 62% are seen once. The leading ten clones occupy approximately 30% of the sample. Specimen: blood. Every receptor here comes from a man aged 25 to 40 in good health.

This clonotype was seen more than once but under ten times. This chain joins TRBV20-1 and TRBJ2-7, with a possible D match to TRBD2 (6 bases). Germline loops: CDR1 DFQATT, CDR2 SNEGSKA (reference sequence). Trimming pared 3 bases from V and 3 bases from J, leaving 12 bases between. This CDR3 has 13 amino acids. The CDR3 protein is CSARSREDYEQYF. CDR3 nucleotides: TGCAGTGCTAGGAGTAGGGAGGACTACGAGCAGTACTTC.

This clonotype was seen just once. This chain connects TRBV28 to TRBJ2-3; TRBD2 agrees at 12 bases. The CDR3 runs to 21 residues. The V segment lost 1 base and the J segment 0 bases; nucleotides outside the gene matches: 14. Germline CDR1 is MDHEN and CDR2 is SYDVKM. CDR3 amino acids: CASSLSSSSGGATTSTDTQYF. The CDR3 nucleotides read TGTGCCAGCAGTTTATCTTCCTCTAGCGGGGGGGCCACAACTAGCACAGATACGCAGTATTTT.

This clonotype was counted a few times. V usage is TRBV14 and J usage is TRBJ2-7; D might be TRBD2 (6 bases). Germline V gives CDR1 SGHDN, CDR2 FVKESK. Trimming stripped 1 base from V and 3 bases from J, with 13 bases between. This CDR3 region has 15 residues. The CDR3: CASSQVGRTNYEQYF. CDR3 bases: TGTGCCAGCAGCCAAGTTGGGAGGACAAACTACGAGCAGTACTTC.

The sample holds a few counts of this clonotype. In DNA form, the CDR3 reads TGCAGCGCAAGGGACTCGCTCTATAGCAATCAGCCCCAGCATTTT. This encodes CSARDSLYSNQPQHF. The V gene is TRBV29-1, the J gene TRBJ1-5; a weak D match, TRBD1 (5 bases). This CDR3 is built from 15 residues. CDR1 is SQVTM, CDR2 ANQGSEA, per germline. V was pared by 7 bases and J by 0 bases, with 16 bases between.

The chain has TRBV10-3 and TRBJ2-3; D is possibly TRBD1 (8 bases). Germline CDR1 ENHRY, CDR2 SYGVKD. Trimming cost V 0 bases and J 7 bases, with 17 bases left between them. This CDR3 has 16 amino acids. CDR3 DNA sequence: TGTGCCATCAGTGAGTCGCCCGGACAGGGAGGGAATACGCAGTATTTT. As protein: CAISESPGQGGNTQYF.

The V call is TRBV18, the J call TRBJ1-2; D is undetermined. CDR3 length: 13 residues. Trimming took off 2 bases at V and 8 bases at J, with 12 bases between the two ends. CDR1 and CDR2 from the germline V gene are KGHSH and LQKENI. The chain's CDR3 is CASSPLRESGYTF. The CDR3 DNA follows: TGTGCCAGCTCACCATTGAGAGAGAGCGGCTACACCTTC.

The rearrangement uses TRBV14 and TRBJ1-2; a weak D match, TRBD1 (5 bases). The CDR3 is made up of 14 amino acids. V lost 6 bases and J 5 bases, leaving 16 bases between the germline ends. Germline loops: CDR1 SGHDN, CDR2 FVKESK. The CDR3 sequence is CASSRDGFLYGYTF. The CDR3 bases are TGTGCCAGCAGTCGGGACGGATTCCTTTATGGCTACACCTTC.

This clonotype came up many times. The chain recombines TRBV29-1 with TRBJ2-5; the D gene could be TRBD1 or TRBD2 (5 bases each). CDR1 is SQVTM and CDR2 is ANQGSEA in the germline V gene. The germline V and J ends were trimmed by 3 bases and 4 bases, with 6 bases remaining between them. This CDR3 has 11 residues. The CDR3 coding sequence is TGCAGCGTTGAGAGGGGAGAGACCCAGTACTTC. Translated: CSVERGETQYF.

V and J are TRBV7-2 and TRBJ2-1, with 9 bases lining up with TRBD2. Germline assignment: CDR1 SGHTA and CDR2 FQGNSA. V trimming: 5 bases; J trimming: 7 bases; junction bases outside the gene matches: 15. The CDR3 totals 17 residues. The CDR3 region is CASSPARSGGPRNEQFF. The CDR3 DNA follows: TGTGCCAGCAGCCCGGCCCGCAGCGGGGGGCCTCGTAATGAGCAGTTCTTC.

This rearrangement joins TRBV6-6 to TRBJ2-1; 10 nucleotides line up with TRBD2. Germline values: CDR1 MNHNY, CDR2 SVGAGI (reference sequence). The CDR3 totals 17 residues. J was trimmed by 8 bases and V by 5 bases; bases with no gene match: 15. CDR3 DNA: TGTGCCAGCAGTACACAAACGAGCGGGGGGGGTTTCGATGAGCAGTTCTTC. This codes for CASSTQTSGGGFDEQFF.

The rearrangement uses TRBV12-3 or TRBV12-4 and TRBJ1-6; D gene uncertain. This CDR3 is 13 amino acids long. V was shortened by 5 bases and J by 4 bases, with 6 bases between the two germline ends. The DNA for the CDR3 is TGTGCCAGCAGTCGAGAGTATAATTCACCCCTCCACTTT. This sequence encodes CASSREYNSPLHF.

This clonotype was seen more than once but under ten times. The CDR3 reads CSVEDRVGGGYTF. CDR3 sequence (DNA): TGCAGCGTTGAAGATCGTGTCGGGGGTGGCTACACCTTC. V is TRBV29-1 and J is TRBJ1-2, with D perhaps TRBD1 (5 bases). The CDR3 is 13 residues long. Germline V gives CDR1 SQVTM, CDR2 ANQGSEA. V lost 0 bases, J lost 7 bases, and 12 bases lay in between.

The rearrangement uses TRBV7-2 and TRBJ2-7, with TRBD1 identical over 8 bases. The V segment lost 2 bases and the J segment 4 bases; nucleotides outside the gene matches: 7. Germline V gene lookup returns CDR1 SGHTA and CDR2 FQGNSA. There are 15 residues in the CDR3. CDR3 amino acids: CASSLSWTGTYEQYF. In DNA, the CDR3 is TGTGCCAGCAGCTTAAGCTGGACAGGGACATACGAGCAGTACTTC.

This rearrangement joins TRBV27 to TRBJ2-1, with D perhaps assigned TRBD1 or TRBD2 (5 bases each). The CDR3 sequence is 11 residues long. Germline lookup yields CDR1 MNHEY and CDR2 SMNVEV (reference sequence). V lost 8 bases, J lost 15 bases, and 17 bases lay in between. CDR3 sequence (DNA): TGTGCCAGCGGAAATGGGGGAGACGGGTTCTTC. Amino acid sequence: CASGNGGDGFF.

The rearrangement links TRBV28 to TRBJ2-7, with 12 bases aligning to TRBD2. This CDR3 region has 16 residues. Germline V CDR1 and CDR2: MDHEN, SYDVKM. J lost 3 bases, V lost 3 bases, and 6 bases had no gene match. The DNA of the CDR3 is TGTGCCAGCAGTTTTGCCCGACTAGCGGGGGACTACGAGCAGTACTTC. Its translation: CASSFARLAGDYEQYF.

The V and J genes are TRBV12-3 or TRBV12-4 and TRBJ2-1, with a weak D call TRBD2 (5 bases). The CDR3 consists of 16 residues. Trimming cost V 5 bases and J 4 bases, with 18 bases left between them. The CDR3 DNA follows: TGTGCCAGCAGTCCGTCGGGAACCTCCTTTTACAATGAGCAGTTCTTC. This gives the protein CASSPSGTSFYNEQFF.

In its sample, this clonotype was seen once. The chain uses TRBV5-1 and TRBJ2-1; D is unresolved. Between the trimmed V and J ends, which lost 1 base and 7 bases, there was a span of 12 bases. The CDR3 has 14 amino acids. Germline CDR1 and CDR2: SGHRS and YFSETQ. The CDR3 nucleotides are TGCGCCAGCAGCTTGAGCAACCTGGATAATGAGCAGTTCTTC. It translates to CASSLSNLDNEQFF.

CDR3 region: CASSDLGSAKNIQYF. The CDR3 DNA follows: TGTGCCAGCAGCGACCTTGGGTCAGCCAAAAACATTCAGTACTTC. The V gene is TRBV9, the J gene TRBJ2-4; no reliable D call. Germline values: CDR1 SGDLS, CDR2 YYNGEE. The CDR3 is 15 residues long. V lost 3 bases to trimming and J lost 0 bases, with 10 bases between them.